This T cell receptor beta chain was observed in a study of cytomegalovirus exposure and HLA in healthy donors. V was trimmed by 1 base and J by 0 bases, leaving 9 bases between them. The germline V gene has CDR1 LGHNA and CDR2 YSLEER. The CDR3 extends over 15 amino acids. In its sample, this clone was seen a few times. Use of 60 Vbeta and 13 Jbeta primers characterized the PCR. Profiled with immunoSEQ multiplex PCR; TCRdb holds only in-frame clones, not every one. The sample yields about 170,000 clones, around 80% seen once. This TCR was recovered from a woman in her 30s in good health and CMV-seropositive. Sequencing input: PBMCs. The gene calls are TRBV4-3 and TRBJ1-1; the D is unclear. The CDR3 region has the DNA TGCGCCAGCAGCCAAGTTAACTTCATGAACACTGAAGCTTTCTTT. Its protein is CASSQVNFMNTEAFF.